This T cell receptor (beta chain) was sequenced for a study of T-cell memory formation after mild COVID-19 (dated by TCRdb to about 2021). Regarding the study in general: Most TCR sequence clusters were specific to one of the two donors. In a couple of donors, T-cell clones that expanded and contracted after mild COVID-19 were followed by sequencing TCRalpha and TCRbeta repertoires longitudinally. Two young, previously healthy adult volunteers made up the cohort, one male and one female. On the study overall, not on this receptor specifically: Contracting CD4+ clones appeared mostly in the CM and EM memory subsets, whereas CD8+ clones were enriched in EMRA. Clones that contracted from day 15 to 85 showed balanced CD4/CD8 phenotypes, whereas a second wave of clones that expanded from day 15 to 37 leaned towards CD4+. Some responding clones were detected in pre-infection memory, suggesting pre-existing cross-reactive memory T cells joined the SARS-CoV-2 response. SARS-CoV-2 specificity of the second-wave clones peaking on day 37 was not confirmed. The study included only two mild cases, and larger cohorts that include severe cases with pre-infection samples were judged to be necessary.

Concerning this clonotype itself: Its specific antigen is unknown. One base away there is no much larger clone; base qualities are not given.

PBMCs were isolated by Ficoll-Paque density gradient centrifugation. The listed sequencing device is Illumina NovaSeq 6000. TCRalpha and TCRbeta cDNA libraries were built by 5'RACE with constant-segment primers, adding sample barcodes and unique molecular identifiers. Trizol reagent was used to extract RNA from every sample. Amplification of the libraries took two PCR steps, and the second step added a second sample barcode plus Illumina TruSeq adapters. Sequencing of libraries was performed on an Illumina NovaSeq with 2 x 150 bp paired-end reads. Per the original workflow: With migec v1.2.7, reads were demultiplexed and then collapsed into UMI-guided consensus sequences. Using mixcr v2.1.11, the UMI consensuses were aligned to TRA and TRB V and J templates and assembled into clonotypes. Clonotypes were classified as expanded or contracted when called significant by both edgeR and NoisET, with noise models trained on biological replicates. For edgeR calls, the cutoffs were a false discovery rate-adjusted p below 0.01 and a log2 fold-change threshold of 1. PCA with hierarchical clustering of max-normalized trajectories of the 1000 most abundant clonotypes was used as exploratory dynamics analysis. Each responding clone was given a CD4 or CD8 phenotype based on the CD4+ and CD8+ repertoires, which had been sequenced separately. Using fastp trimming at Q25 and MiXCR clonotype assembly, TCRdb reanalyzed the public sequencing data and kept in-frame beta chains. CDR3 protein duplicates are merged, each entry listing the most common genes and DNA. TCRdb, not the authors, supplied the V and J calls. Here the sample has about 350,000 distinct CDR3 sequences; roughly 13% occur a single time. The top ten clones comprise about 24% of the sample.

The CDR3 holds 14 amino acids from the cysteine to the phenylalanine. The read is trimmed to its CDR3 DNA, 42 bases read in frame from base 1. V lost 4 bases and J lost 3 bases; the stretch between them is 14 bases long. CDR1 SGHRS and CDR2 YFSETQ were looked up in the germline V gene. This sequence uses TRBV5-1 and TRBJ2-7, with TRBD1 tentatively as D gene (6 bases match). The receptor was derived from a man aged 18 to 29 who had mild COVID-19 (a few samples of this study predate the infection). The sample titles of this study are shuffled in the database, so cell type and time point are left out; the donor was told from shared clones. Sequences were obtained from PBMCs or a T cell subset sorted from them (not recorded which). This receptor has the CDR3 CASSTGLGDYEQYF. The DNA reads TGCGCCAGCAGCACAGGGTTGGGAGACTACGAGCAGTACTTC.